The clone carrying this T cell receptor beta chain was counted between two and nine times. Antigen unknown. The sample originates from a study of identical twins. General study points: Researchers caution that invariant MAIT and iNKT cells could partly confound zero-insertion analyses.

Every one of the donors was a healthy Caucasian. CDR1 is SGHRS and CDR2 is YFSETQ in the germline V gene. V lost 4 bases and J lost 0, with 17 bases in between. The CDR3 totals 17 residues. TCRdb reprocessed the 5' RACE reads via MiXCR and lists one record per CDR3 protein. This table has 210,000 or so distinct CDR3 sequences, around 15% appearing once. In addition, the sample was reused for a study of T cells expressing NK-cell markers. That study reports: A few of the donors also had these clonotypes leading their CD3+CD56-NKG2C+ fraction. Questions lingered over whether expanded NKG2C+ T cell clones were HCMV-specific.

The sequencing input was CD8+ T cells sorted from blood. The clonotype originates from a woman between 18 and 30 years old in good health. The chain uses TRBV5-1 and TRBJ2-1; TRBD1 is a possible D gene (6 bases). The CDR3 region is CASSGSQGQSSYNEQFF. The CDR3 nucleotides are TGCGCCAGCAGCGGGTCCCAGGGGCAAAGCTCCTACAATGAGCAGTTCTTC.